The 21 T cell receptor beta chains below come from one sample, sequenced in a study of T cell clonality in common variable immunodeficiency. Produced via immunoSEQ multiplex PCR; TCRdb's table is partial and in-frame only. The repertoire has over 45,000 clones, none seen only once; the ten largest take 1.8%. The sequencing sample was made of peripheral blood mononuclear cells. Receptors originate from a person aged 18-70 years in good health.

This clone appeared many times. The observed sequence ends 3 residues before the CDR3 terminus, with the missing tail filled in from the germline J gene. The gene calls are TRBV5-1 and TRBJ1-4; D call uncertain. The V and J ends lost 0 bases and 0 bases respectively, with 6 bases between them. The CDR3 is 15 amino acids. CDR1 and CDR2 (germline): SGHRS, YFSETQ. The covered CDR3 bases are TGCGCCAGCAGCTTGGTGGCAACAACTAATGAAAAA. Protein product: CASSLVATTNEK. The full CDR3 sequence reads CASSLVATTNEKLFF.

The table lists this clone with many counts. The read terminates 3 residues ahead of where the CDR3 ends, so the germline J gene completes it. The chain has TRBV18 and TRBJ2-2, with no clear D. The germline CDR1 and CDR2 sequences are KGHSH and LQKENI. The CDR3 loop spans 15 amino acids. Trimming pared 3 bases from V and 4 bases from J, leaving 12 bases between. The sequenced CDR3 bases are TGTGCCAGCTCACCCTCAGGCCTCCGCACCGGGGAG. The encoded protein is CASSPSGLRTGE. The full CDR3 protein reads CASSPSGLRTGELFF.

This clone was detected only a few times. The read is 3 residues too short to cover the CDR3 end, so that end is filled in from the germline J gene. V is TRBV20-1 and J is TRBJ1-3, with TRBD1 identical over 10 bases. V trimming: 5 bases; J trimming: 3 bases; junction bases outside the gene matches: 7. CDR3 size: 15 residues. The germline gives CDR1 DFQATT, CDR2 SNEGSKA (reference sequence). CDR3 DNA (partial): TGCAGTGCTGGGGACAGGGGATCCTTTGGAAACACC. This gives the protein CSAGDRGSFGNT. The full CDR3 is CSAGDRGSFGNTIYF.

In this sample, this clone turned up many times. The DNA ends 3 residues before the CDR3 does, and the rest of the CDR3 is filled in from the germline J gene. The chain uses TRBV5-1 and TRBJ2-3; 8 bases line up with TRBD1. V lost 1 base and J lost 6; bases outside the gene matches: 13. CDR1 is SGHRS and CDR2 is YFSETQ in the germline V gene. CDR3 length: 17 residues. Incomplete CDR3 DNA: TGCGCCAGCAGCTTGCACCGGGACAGGAAGATAGGGGATACG. Translation: CASSLHRDRKIGDT. The whole CDR3 region reads CASSLHRDRKIGDTQYF.

This clone was seen a few times. The CDR3 end is not reached by the read, which stops 3 residues before it; the germline J gene fills it in. The rearrangement links TRBV7-6 to TRBJ1-4; no definite D call. Trimming took off 2 bases at V and 6 bases at J, with 13 bases between the two ends. CDR1 and CDR2 (germline): SGHVS, FNYEAQ. The CDR3 sequence is 15 residues long. The CDR3 bases that were read are TGTGCCAGCAGCTTATTCCCCTCCGAGGATGAAAAA. Amino acid sequence: CASSLFPSEDEK. The entire CDR3 protein reads CASSLFPSEDEKLFF.

Worth noting for this clone: The read halts 3 residues ahead of the CDR3 end, with the missing end drawn from the germline J gene. The chain combines TRBV10-2 with TRBJ2-1; 9 bases are a match to TRBD2. V shed 0 bases, J shed 6 bases, and the junction held 6 bases outside the gene matches. CDR3 size: 16 residues. CDR1 is WSHSY, CDR2 SAAADI, per germline. The CDR3 loop is CASSESRRGGLNEQFF. CDR3 bases read: TGCGCCAGCAGTGAGTCTCGGCGGGGGGGCCTCAATGAG.

This clone was seen ten or more times. The read is 3 residues too short to cover the CDR3 end, so that end is filled in from the germline J gene. J is TRBJ1-3 and V is TRBV18; TRBD1 matches at 8 bases. Germline V gene data show CDR1 as KGHSH and CDR2 as LQKENI. This CDR3 is 16 amino acids long. Trimming cost V 1 base and J 0 bases; bases outside gene matches: 2. Incomplete CDR3 DNA: TGTGCCAGCTCACCACTTGGGACAGGCTCTGGAAACACC. Amino acid sequence: CASSPLGTGSGNT. The full CDR3 protein is CASSPLGTGSGNTIYF.

This clone was seen repeatedly, ten times or more. The CDR3 is cut off 3 residues early in the read; its end comes from the germline J gene. V usage is TRBV19 and J usage is TRBJ1-5; weak D call: TRBD1 (5 bases). The CDR3 consists of 14 residues. Trimming left V 6 bases short and J 0 bases short, with 9 bases between. Germline assignment: CDR1 LNHDA and CDR2 SQIVND (reference sequence). CDR3 DNA, as far as it was read: TGTGCCAGTAGAACGACAGTTAGCAATCAGCCC. Translating gives CASRTTVSNQP. The whole CDR3 protein reads CASRTTVSNQPQHF.

At least ten counts were recorded for this clone. The read stops 3 residues short of the end of the CDR3; the missing end is completed from the germline J gene. This rearrangement joins TRBV5-4 to TRBJ2-5; 15 bases are shared with TRBD2. Germline V gene lookup returns CDR1 SGHNT and CDR2 YYREEE (reference sequence). CDR3 length: 16 amino acids. V was pared by 4 bases and J by 5 bases, with 6 bases of the junction left unmatched. The sequenced part of the CDR3 DNA is TGTGCCAGCAGCAGGGGGACTAGCGGGAGGAGGGAGACC. This translates into CASSRGTSGRRET. The full CDR3 is CASSRGTSGRRETQYF.

A word on this clone: The read stops 3 residues short of the end of the CDR3; the missing end is completed from the germline J gene. The chain couples TRBV7-2 to TRBJ2-1; 13 bases fit TRBD2. This CDR3 spans 15 amino acids. J lost 6 bases, V lost 5 bases, and 4 bases had no gene match. Germline CDR1 reads SGHTA; CDR2 reads FQGNSA. This chain's CDR3 is CASSAGLAGANEQFF. The sequenced CDR3 bases are TGTGCCAGCAGCGCCGGACTAGCGGGGGCCAATGAG.

This clone showed up many times. The read falls 3 residues short of the CDR3 end, and the missing part is taken from the germline J gene. The chain is built from TRBV20-1 and TRBJ2-3, with D possibly TRBD2 on 7 matching bases. Germline V gene sequence: CDR1 DFQATT, CDR2 SNEGSKA (reference sequence). The CDR3 runs 14 residues. Trimming shortened V by 6 bases and J by 2 bases, and 15 bases separated the two germline ends. The chain's CDR3 is CSANRGADTDTQYF. Incomplete CDR3 DNA: TGCAGTGCCAATCGGGGGGCCGACACAGATACG.

Concerning this clone itself: The read stops 3 residues short of the end of the CDR3; the missing end is completed from the germline J gene. V gene TRBV6-2 or TRBV6-3 combines with J gene TRBJ2-2; TRBD1 agrees at 7 bases. Germline loops: CDR1 MNHEY, CDR2 SVGEGT. The CDR3 runs 15 residues. With V trimmed by 5 bases and J by 4 bases, 7 bases remained unmatched. CDR3 sequence: CASSESGTATGELFF. The sequenced CDR3 bases are TGTGCCAGCAGTGAGTCCGGGACAGCCACCGGGGAG.

About this clone itself: The read is 3 residues too short to cover the CDR3 end, so that end is filled in from the germline J gene. The rearrangement joins TRBV7-9 to TRBJ1-1, with D maybe TRBD1 (5 bases). V was cut by 1 base and J by 7 bases, with 10 bases left in between. Germline V gives CDR1 SEHNR, CDR2 FQNEAQ (reference sequence). This CDR3 region has 13 residues. The part of the CDR3 DNA that was read is TGTGCCAGCAGCTTAGTGCAGGGCAGTGAA. It translates to CASSLVQGSE. The complete CDR3 protein is CASSLVQGSEAFF.

Ten or more counts support this clone. The read comes to an end 3 residues before the CDR3 does, leaving the germline J gene to fill in the end. This rearrangement joins TRBV4-1 to TRBJ2-7; D is ambiguous. Trimming shortened V by 0 bases and J by 5 bases, and 8 bases separated the two germline ends. Germline assignment: CDR1 MGHRA and CDR2 YSYEKL. This CDR3 contains 13 residues. Partial CDR3 DNA: TGCGCCAGCAGCCAAGATCCCAGTGACGAG. It is translated as CASSQDPSDE. The whole CDR3 is CASSQDPSDEQYF.

About this clone itself: Sequencing ends 3 residues short of the CDR3 end; the germline J gene provides the rest. The rearrangement uses TRBV7-9 and TRBJ2-1; D gene ambiguous. Trimming took 2 bases from V and 3 from J, leaving 8 bases between them. CDR1 is SEHNR, CDR2 FQNEAQ, per germline (reference sequence). The CDR3 consists of 14 residues. The part of the CDR3 DNA that was read is TGTGCCAGCAGCTTAATACACAGCTACAATGAG. Amino acids: CASSLIHSYNE. The whole CDR3 reads CASSLIHSYNEQFF.

This clone has at least ten counts. The CDR3 is cut off 3 residues early in the read; its end comes from the germline J gene. The rearrangement joins TRBV30 to TRBJ2-2; 7 bases agree with TRBD1. CDR1 is GTSNPN and CDR2 is SVGIG in the germline V gene (reference sequence). The CDR3 is 15 residues long. CDR3 region: CAWNKGQATNEKLFF. The DNA read from the CDR3 is TGTGCCTGGAACAAAGGACAGGCAACTAATGAAAAG. Full variable domain (outside the CDR3, taken from reference TRBV30 and TRBJ2-2): SQTIHQWPATLVQPVGSPLSLECTVEGTSNPNLYWYRQAAGRGLQLLFYSVGIGQISSEVPQNLSASRPQDRQFILSSKKLLLSDSGFYLCAWNKGQATNEKLFFGEGSRLTVL.

This clone was detected ten times or more. The CDR3 goes on 3 residues after the read ends, and that part is filled in from the germline J gene. The rearrangement joins TRBV19 to TRBJ2-6; 10 bases fit TRBD1. This CDR3 spans 17 amino acids. After removal of 6 bases from V and 3 bases from J, the junction contained 8 bases not matched to a gene. Germline V gene data show CDR1 as LNHDA and CDR2 as SQIVND (reference sequence). The CDR3 DNA, read in part, is TGTGCCAGTAGGGAGACAGGGGGCACGGTTGGGGCCAACGTC. Translating gives CASRETGGTVGANV. The full CDR3 protein reads CASRETGGTVGANVLTF.

This clone was counted ten times or more. The sequenced fragment ends 3 residues before the CDR3 boundary, so the rest is inferred from the germline J gene. V is TRBV5-1 and J is TRBJ2-5; weak D call: TRBD2 (5 bases). Deletions cut 0 bases from V and 7 bases from J, with 7 bases between. This CDR3 is 12 amino acids long. CDR1 is SGHRS and CDR2 is YFSETQ in the germline V gene. CDR3 residues: CASSLVEGTQYF. CDR3 DNA (partial): TGCGCCAGCAGCTTGGTTGAGGGGACC.

This clone was detected only a few times. The read ends 3 residues before the CDR3 terminus; that terminus is restored from the germline J gene. The chain recombines TRBV18 with TRBJ2-3, with D possibly being TRBD1 (6 bases). This CDR3 is 16 amino acids long. Germline CDR1 and CDR2: KGHSH and LQKENI. The CDR3 bases that were read are TGTGCCAGCTCACCAGCCCTCCCGGACAGCAATCAGCCG. Translating it yields CASSPALPDSNQP. The full CDR3 protein reads CASSPALPDSNQPQYF.

At least ten counts were recorded for this clone. The CDR3 end falls 3 residues outside the read, so it is completed with the germline J gene. The chain is built from TRBV6-2 or TRBV6-3 and TRBJ2-7, with a tentative D call TRBD1 (5 bases). Trimming took off 7 bases at V and 5 bases at J, with 21 bases between the two ends. This CDR3 comprises 15 residues. The germline V gene has CDR1 MNHEY and CDR2 SVGEGT. The DNA read from the CDR3 is TGTGCCAGCAAGCCGGGCGTGGAGCAGGGCCACGAG. Translation gives CASKPGVEQGHE. The complete CDR3 sequence is CASKPGVEQGHEQYF.

The sequenced CDR3 bases are TGTGCCTGGAGTCCAGGGGCGGCGGGTAGGAACACTGAA. It specifies CAWSPGAAGRNTE. The whole CDR3 sequence reads CAWSPGAAGRNTEAFF. The chain carries TRBV30 and TRBJ1-1; D perhaps matches TRBD1 (6 bases). The read falls 3 residues short of the CDR3 end, and the missing part is taken from the germline J gene. Trimming stripped 2 bases from V and 1 base from J, with 17 bases between. This CDR3 region has 16 residues. Germline V CDR1 and CDR2: GTSNPN, SVGIG (reference sequence).